Described below is a single T cell receptor (beta chain) sequence and its context. This clone was recorded many times. Which antigen it targets is not known. The observed sequence ends 3 residues before the CDR3 terminus, with the missing tail filled in from the germline J gene. CDR1 and CDR2, looked up from the germline V gene (reference sequence), are DFQATT and SNEGSKA. The CDR3 runs 14 amino acids, cysteine and phenylalanine included. The DNA covers only part of the CDR3, 33 bases in frame from base 1. V loses 3 bases, J loses 4 bases, and the germline ends lie 13 bases apart. The data originate from a study of T cell clonality in common variable immunodeficiency (dated by TCRdb to between 2015 and 2017). The paper as a whole reports these results and caveats: Healthy controls shared more TCRbeta clones with each other than CVID subjects shared among themselves (p < 0.0001). According to the authors, finding the cause of the higher clonality in CVID would require sequencing the repertoires of T cell subpopulations. Although equal DNA input was used, an average of about 81,820 unique sequences per sample was obtained for controls, compared with some 30,000 for CVID samples. Fewer deletions and N-nucleotide insertions were reportedly observed in CVID TCRbeta sequences, and highly modified clones with 13 or more V deletions were reportedly absent from CVID TCRbeta sequences. Compared with healthy controls, CVID subjects showed increased TCRbeta clonality (t-test p = 0.018), a feature most characteristic of about a third of subjects. Correlations of repertoire features with clinical complications were constrained by heterogeneity among patients within the CVID cohort.

Most CVID patients and most healthy controls were of Caucasian heritage. Heparinized peripheral whole blood samples of about 4.5 to 9 ml were collected from each donor. Genomic DNA from adults with common variable immune deficiency (CVID) and from healthy adult controls was the source for sequencing TCRbeta CDR3 repertoires. The control group was made up of roughly 22 healthy adult volunteers (10 male and approximately twelve female) whose ages ranged from roughly 23 to 66 years, with a mean age of roughly 30. To isolate peripheral blood mononuclear cells, diluted blood was subjected to density centrifugation over Hypaque 1077 or Ficoll-Paque. Genomic DNA was obtained from unsorted mononuclear cells through either Qiagen column purification or a centrifugation-based method. For sequencing, equivalent amounts of genomic DNA were input from CVID and control samples. For every sample, a 60 bp segment covering the rearranged TCRbeta CDR3 region was amplified and then sequenced. The immunoSEQ assay, a bias-corrected multiplex PCR with high-throughput sequencing, was employed for TCRbeta amplification. In the original analysis: Every unique nucleotide sequence counted as a clone and was annotated with V, D and J genes, copy number and frequency. Sequences were labeled productive if in frame, and non-productive if out of frame or containing stop codons. As previously described, Shannon's entropy was used to calculate clonality. The predicted amino acid sequences of productive clones were used to derive mean CDR3 Kyte-Doolittle hydropathy. Hierarchical clustering of scaled V gene usage was performed with the R hclust function using Manhattan distance and complete linkage. Sharing of clones by CDR3 amino acid sequence was evaluated by resampling 12 repertoires per group over 100 rounds. The repertoires were searched for roughly 69 published EBV-specific and roughly 240 published CMV-specific TCRbeta sequences. A couple of CVID samples yielding fewer than 10,000 sequences were excluded from analysis, leaving over 35 CVID repertoires. This is the immuneACCESS table as TCRdb keeps it, with only in-frame sequences that have V and J called. A part of the clones is gone; compared with another copy, unresolved V genes explain less than half, and the rest is unexplained. That table is the source of V, J and clone size, and D and trimming were worked out from the DNA. This sample was tabulated with about 66,000 clones, among which there are no singletons. 1.7% of the sample is held by the ten biggest clonotypes.

The chain is encoded by TRBV20-1 joined to TRBJ1-5, with the D gene call left open. The sequence came from a person aged 18 to 75 in good health. The specimen was peripheral blood mononuclear cells. The CDR3 reads as follows: CSASKTGSNQPQHF. The DNA read from the CDR3 is TGCAGTGCTAGCAAGACGGGTAGTAATCAGCCC.